These 28 T cell receptor beta chains came from one sample sequenced in a study of spatial heterogeneity in lung cancer. A single record per CDR3 protein comes from TCRdb applying MiXCR to the 5' RACE reads. The table records fewer than 65,000 distinct CDR3 sequences, approximately 6% of them present only once. Time point reported: sample taken at primary tumor resection. The material sequenced was PBMCs, taken at surgery. The receptor set was obtained from a female donor with early-stage non-small cell lung cancer.

In this sample, this clonotype turned up many times. V and J are TRBV6-5 and TRBJ2-3; 8 bases fit TRBD2. The V gene end was trimmed by 2 bases and the J gene end by 5 bases; junction bases not matched to a gene: 3. Germline V gene data show CDR1 as MNHEY and CDR2 as SVGAGI. The CDR3 is 14 amino acids. Here the CDR3 DNA reads TGTGCCAGCAGTTACATCACTAGCGGAGATACGCAGTATTTT. Protein: CASSYITSGDTQYF.

This clonotype was seen ten or more times. The J gene is TRBJ2-7, the V gene TRBV5-1; D may be TRBD1 or TRBD2 (5 bases each). Looked up from germline, CDR1 is SGHRS and CDR2 is YFSETQ. Trimming stripped 2 bases from V and 0 bases from J, with 9 bases between. This CDR3 has 14 residues. The CDR3 nucleotides are TGCGCCAGCAGCTTCCGGGACGGCTCCTACGAGCAGTACTTC. Protein: CASSFRDGSYEQYF.

This clonotype was counted only a few times. V gene TRBV18 combines with J gene TRBJ2-1; D unresolved. The length of the CDR3 is 15 residues. V lost 0 bases and J 5 bases, leaving 11 bases between the germline ends. Germline V gene data show CDR1 as KGHSH and CDR2 as LQKENI. The CDR3 loop reads CASSPPIPSHNEQFF. CDR3 nucleotide sequence: TGTGCCAGCTCACCACCTATACCAAGCCACAATGAGCAGTTCTTC.

This clonotype was counted between two and nine times. The rearrangement joins TRBV6-6 to TRBJ1-2; the D gene is possibly TRBD1 (6 bases). The germline V and J ends were trimmed by 4 bases and 2 bases, with 17 bases remaining between them. The CDR3 consists of 16 residues. Germline CDR1 is MNHNY and CDR2 is SVGAGI (reference sequence). The CDR3 region has the DNA TGTGCCAGCAGTTGGCCCGTGAGGGGGGGGAACTATGGCTACACCTTC. Translation gives CASSWPVRGGNYGYTF.

The sample holds many counts of this clonotype. This chain links TRBV3-1 with TRBJ2-1; either TRBD1 or TRBD2 may supply D (5 bases each). Deletions cut 0 bases from V and 8 bases from J, with 14 bases between. Germline V gene lookup returns CDR1 LGHDT and CDR2 YNNKEL (reference sequence). This CDR3 has 15 amino acids. The CDR3 region has the DNA TGTGCCAGCAGCCAAGATCTAGCAGGGAACGATGAGCAGTTCTTC. Its translation is CASSQDLAGNDEQFF.

This clonotype has at least ten counts. The genes are TRBV11-2 and TRBJ2-3; tentatively, D is TRBD2 (5 bases). The V end lost 8 bases, the J end lost 1 base, and 13 bases lay between the germline ends. Germline lookup yields CDR1 SGHAT and CDR2 FQNNGV. The CDR3 loop spans 14 amino acids. This CDR3 reads CASLEGLGTDTQYF. CDR3 bases: TGTGCCAGCCTAGAGGGCTTAGGCACAGATACGCAGTATTTT.

About this clonotype: A read error may explain this, as a much larger clone is one base away. The rearrangement uses TRBV9 and TRBJ2-1, with unresolved D. With 0 bases removed from V and 6 bases from J, the gap between germline ends came to 13 bases. The CDR3 is 15 amino acids. Germline V lookup: CDR1 SGDLS, CDR2 YYNGEE. CDR3 nucleotide sequence: TGTGCCAGCAGCGTAGATAGCAGGAGCACCAATGAGCAGTTCTTC. Encoded protein: CASSVDSRSTNEQFF.

V gene TRBV12-3 or TRBV12-4 combines with J gene TRBJ2-1, with 10 bases that match TRBD2. With V trimmed by 7 bases and J by 4 bases, 13 bases remained unmatched. The CDR3 spans 17 residues. CDR3 sequence: CASTLGASGGTYNEQFF. CDR3 nucleotide sequence: TGTGCCAGCACCCTCGGGGCTAGCGGGGGCACTTACAATGAGCAGTTCTTC.

This rearrangement joins TRBV29-1 to TRBJ1-4; D is ambiguous. V lost 5 bases and J 0 bases, leaving 10 bases between the germline ends. Germline assignment: CDR1 SQVTM and CDR2 ANQGSEA. The CDR3 sequence is 14 residues long. CDR3 bases: TGCAGCGTTCTTACAGATACAACTAATGAAAAACTGTTTTTT. Translated: CSVLTDTTNEKLFF.

This clonotype occurred many times. This chain uses TRBV6-2 or TRBV6-3 with TRBJ2-2; D gene ambiguous. From germline, CDR1 is MNHEY and CDR2 SVGEGT. The V end was cut by 6 bases, the J end by 7 bases, with 12 bases between. The CDR3 has 13 amino acids. In DNA, the CDR3 is TGTGCCAGCAGCACCCATATAGGCGGGGAGCTGTTTTTT. It is translated as CASSTHIGGELFF.

This clonotype came up many times. The gene calls are TRBV6-2 or TRBV6-3 and TRBJ2-5, with 7 bases that match TRBD2. After removal of 5 bases from V and 2 bases from J, the junction contained 17 bases not matched to a gene. Germline loops: CDR1 MNHEY, CDR2 SVGEGT. The CDR3 consists of 18 residues. CDR3 protein: CASSRPTKAAGLQETQYF. In nucleotides, the CDR3 is TGTGCCAGCAGTCGTCCGACAAAAGCAGCGGGACTACAAGAGACCCAGTACTTC.

The sample holds many counts of this clonotype. As DNA, the CDR3 is TGCAGTGCCCATACTAGCGGGGGCCAAGAGACCCAGTACTTC. Residues: CSAHTSGGQETQYF. This chain links TRBV20-1 with TRBJ2-5, with 11 bases lining up with TRBD2. The CDR3 sequence is 14 residues long. The V gene end was trimmed by 6 bases and the J gene end by 1 base; junction bases not matched to a gene: 4. Germline CDR1 DFQATT, CDR2 SNEGSKA (reference sequence).

This clonotype was counted only a few times. The V gene is TRBV3-1, the J gene TRBJ2-1; D is uncertain. V was clipped by 4 bases and J by 5 bases, with 9 bases between them. CDR3 length equals 13 residues. Per germline, CDR1 LGHDT and CDR2 YNNKEL (reference sequence). CDR3: CASSPPNHNEQFF. The CDR3 region has the DNA TGTGCCAGCAGCCCTCCCAACCACAATGAGCAGTTCTTC.

This clonotype has a count of ten or more. The rearrangement joins TRBV28 to TRBJ2-2; D unresolved. CDR1 is MDHEN, CDR2 SYDVKM, per germline. Trimming pared 3 bases from V and 7 bases from J, leaving 6 bases between. The CDR3 has 12 amino acids. CDR3 region: CASSFWSGELFF. DNA of the CDR3: TGTGCCAGCAGTTTCTGGAGCGGGGAGCTGTTTTTT. Full variable domain (missing parts from reference TRBV28 and TRBJ2-2): DVKVTQSSRYLVKRTGEKVFLECVQDMDHENMFWYRQDPGLGLRLIYFSYDVKMKEKGDIPEGYSVSREKKERFSLILESASTNQTSMYLCASSFWSGELFFGEGSRLTVL.

This clonotype was recorded at least ten times. The chain recombines TRBV6-1 with TRBJ2-2; 7 bases agree with TRBD1. Germline V lookup: CDR1 MNHNS, CDR2 SASEGT. There are 11 residues in the CDR3. The CDR3: CVSGGTGELFF. DNA of the CDR3: TGTGTATCAGGGGGCACCGGGGAGCTGTTTTTT.

The rearrangement uses TRBV12-5 and TRBJ2-2; D not certain. The germline gives CDR1 LGHNT, CDR2 FRNRAP. V was clipped by 2 bases and J by 2 bases, with 12 bases between them. The CDR3 runs to 16 residues. The chain's CDR3 is CASGLWQSVNTGELFF. CDR3 DNA sequence: TGTGCTAGTGGTTTGTGGCAGAGCGTTAACACCGGGGAGCTGTTTTTT.

This chain uses TRBV27 with TRBJ1-5; weak D call: TRBD1 (6 bases). V lost 3 bases to trimming and J lost 5 bases, with 11 bases between them. The CDR3 is 14 amino acids. CDR1 is MNHEY and CDR2 is SMNVEV in the germline V gene (reference sequence). The CDR3 DNA reads TGTGCCAGCAGTTTGACAGGATGGTATCAGCCCCAGCATTTT. Amino acid sequence: CASSLTGWYQPQHF.

This clonotype was found many times. The CDR3 coding sequence is TGTGCCAGCAGTTGGGGGGGCGGGAATCAGCCCCAGCATTTT. This codes for CASSWGGGNQPQHF. The V gene is TRBV27, the J gene TRBJ1-5; a possible D gene is TRBD1 (6 bases). CDR1 and CDR2 (germline): MNHEY, SMNVEV (reference sequence). Trimming removed 4 bases at V and 4 bases at J, with 11 bases between. This CDR3 is built from 14 residues.

This clonotype appeared many times. V usage is TRBV10-3 and J usage is TRBJ2-5; D remains ambiguous. Germline CDR1 reads ENHRY; CDR2 reads SYGVKD. This CDR3 comprises 12 residues. Trimming took 2 bases from V and 0 from J, leaving 1 base between them. The CDR3 nucleotides are TGTGCCATCAGTGAGAACCAAGAGACCCAGTACTTC. Amino acids: CAISENQETQYF.

The chain employs TRBV20-1 and TRBJ2-1; the match to TRBD2 covers 13 bases. Trimming at V came to 0 bases and at J to 8 bases, leaving 4 bases not matched to a gene. In germline, CDR1 is DFQATT, CDR2 SNEGSKA (reference sequence). The CDR3 spans 15 residues. CDR3 in amino acids: CSARDTSGGADEQFF. CDR3 sequence (DNA): TGCAGTGCTAGAGATACTAGCGGGGGGGCGGATGAGCAGTTCTTC.

The chain links TRBV9 to TRBJ2-1, with 8 positions matching TRBD1. The CDR3 is 14 amino acids. V shed 4 bases, J shed 9 bases, and the junction held 9 bases outside the gene matches. The V gene's germline CDR1 is SGDLS and CDR2 YYNGEE. In DNA, the CDR3 is TGTGCCAGCAGCCTTTCACAGGGGGGCGGTGAGCAGTTCTTC. It codes for CASSLSQGGGEQFF.

This clonotype was picked up a small number of times. The rearrangement joins TRBV12-3 or TRBV12-4 to TRBJ2-5; D is possibly TRBD1 (6 bases). This CDR3 contains 13 residues. V lost 8 bases, J lost 3 bases, and 13 bases lay in between. This CDR3 reads CASATQGKETQYF. In DNA, the CDR3 is TGTGCCAGCGCCACGCAGGGGAAAGAGACCCAGTACTTC.

This clonotype came up a few times. The CDR3, as DNA: TGTGCCACCAGTGAGGGGGGACGCTATGGCTACACCTTC. Translated, it gives CATSEGGRYGYTF. The J gene is TRBJ1-2, the V gene TRBV24-1, with D perhaps TRBD1 (5 bases). CDR1 is KGHDR, CDR2 SFDVKD, per germline. V lost 4 bases and J 4 bases, leaving 9 bases between the germline ends. The CDR3 contains 13 residues.

There are many counts of this clonotype. V and J are TRBV7-9 and TRBJ2-6, with 7 bases lining up with TRBD2. Germline CDR1 reads SEHNR; CDR2 reads FQNEAQ (reference sequence). The ends lost 3 bases at V and 0 bases at J; junction bases unmatched: 8. This CDR3 is built from 18 residues. The CDR3 region has the DNA TGTGCCAGCAGCTTGGGGAGGGGAACCTACTCTGGGGCCAACGTCCTGACTTTC. As protein: CASSLGRGTYSGANVLTF.

This clonotype has only a few counts. The chain carries TRBV7-9 and TRBJ2-3; D might be TRBD1 (6 bases). Germline V gene sequence: CDR1 SEHNR, CDR2 FQNEAQ (reference sequence). The CDR3 has 14 residues. V was clipped by 6 bases and J by 1 base, with 11 bases between them. CDR3 sequence: CASSNRERTDTQYF. In nucleotides, the CDR3 is TGTGCCAGCAGTAACAGGGAGCGCACAGATACGCAGTATTTT.

This clonotype was counted a few times. The genes are TRBV28 and TRBJ2-7; TRBD1 matches 9 bases. Trimming at V came to 6 bases and at J to 7 bases, leaving 16 bases not matched to a gene. Germline V gene lookup returns CDR1 MDHEN and CDR2 SYDVKM. The CDR3 extends over 16 amino acids. The CDR3 spells CASRGGQGRSIGEQYF. CDR3 nucleotide sequence: TGTGCCAGCAGGGGGGGACAGGGAAGGTCGATTGGTGAGCAGTACTTC.

As for this clonotype: One base away lies a much larger clone, so this may be a sequencing read error. The chain links TRBV20-1 to TRBJ1-2; the D is unclear. This CDR3 is built from 13 residues. Germline CDR1 and CDR2: DFQATT and SNEGSKA (reference sequence). CDR3 region: CSARDTANYGHTF. The CDR3 bases are TGCAGTGCTAGAGACACTGCGAACTATGGCCACACCTTC.

This clonotype occurred a few times. V is TRBV28 and J is TRBJ2-7, with D uncertain. Germline-derived CDR1 and CDR2 are MDHEN and SYDVKM. This CDR3 spans 15 amino acids. The germline V and J ends were trimmed by 4 bases and 5 bases, with 18 bases remaining between them. CDR3 sequence: CASSSARVARDEQYF. The CDR3 DNA follows: TGTGCCAGCAGTTCCGCCCGGGTCGCTCGGGACGAGCAGTACTTC.